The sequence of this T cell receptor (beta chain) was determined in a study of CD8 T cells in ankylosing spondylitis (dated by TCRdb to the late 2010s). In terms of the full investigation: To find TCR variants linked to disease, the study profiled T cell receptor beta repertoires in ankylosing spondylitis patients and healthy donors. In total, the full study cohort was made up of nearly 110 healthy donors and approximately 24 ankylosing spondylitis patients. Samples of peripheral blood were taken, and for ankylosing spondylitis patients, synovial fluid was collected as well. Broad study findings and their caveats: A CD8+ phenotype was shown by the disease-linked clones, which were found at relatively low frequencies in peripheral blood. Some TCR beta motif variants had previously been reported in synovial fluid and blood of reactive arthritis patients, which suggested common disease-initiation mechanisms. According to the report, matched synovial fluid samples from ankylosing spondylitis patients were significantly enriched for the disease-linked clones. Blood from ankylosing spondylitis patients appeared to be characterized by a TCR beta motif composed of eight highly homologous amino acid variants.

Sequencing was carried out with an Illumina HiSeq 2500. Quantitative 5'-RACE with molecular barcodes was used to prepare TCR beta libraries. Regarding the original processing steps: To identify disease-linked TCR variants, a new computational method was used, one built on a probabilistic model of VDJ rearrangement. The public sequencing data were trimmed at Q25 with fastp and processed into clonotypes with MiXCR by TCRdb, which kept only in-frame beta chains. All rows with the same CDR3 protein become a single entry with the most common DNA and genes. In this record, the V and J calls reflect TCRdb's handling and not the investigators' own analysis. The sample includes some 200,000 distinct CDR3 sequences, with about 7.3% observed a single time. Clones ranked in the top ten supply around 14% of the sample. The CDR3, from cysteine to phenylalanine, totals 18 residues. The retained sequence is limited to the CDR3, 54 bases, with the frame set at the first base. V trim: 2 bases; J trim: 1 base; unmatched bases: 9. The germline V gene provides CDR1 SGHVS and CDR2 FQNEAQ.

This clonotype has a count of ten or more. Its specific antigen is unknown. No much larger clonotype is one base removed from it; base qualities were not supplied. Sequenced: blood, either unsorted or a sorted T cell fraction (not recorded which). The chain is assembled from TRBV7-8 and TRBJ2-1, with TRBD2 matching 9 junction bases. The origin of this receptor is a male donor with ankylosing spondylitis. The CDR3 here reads CASSLRDLAGESYNEQFF. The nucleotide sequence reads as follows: TGTGCCAGCAGCTTAAGAGACTTAGCGGGAGAATCCTACAATGAGCAGTTCTTC.